This is a list of T cell receptor beta chains from one sample in a study of beta chain features in type 1 diabetes. Assay: immunoSEQ multiplex PCR; the TCRdb copy retains only in-frame clones and omits some. The profile shows fewer than 200,000 clones, approximately 10% of them singletons. Sequencing was performed on central memory CD4+ T cells from blood. These receptor sequences come from a man aged 25 to 40 with type 1 diabetes. Each CDR3 is given with its conserved first and last residue. The order of the fields is D gene, V gene, J gene, clone size, CDR3 DNA, CDR3 protein. D genes are given only for firm matches. Only some rows state a clone size, as once, few, many or a class for expanded clones.

-,TRBV7-2,TRBJ1-2,few,TGTGCCAGCAGCTTAGGCGGAGTTAACTATGGCTACACCTTC,CASSLGGVNYGYTF
-,TRBV11-2,TRBJ2-2,-,TGTGCCAGCAGCCCAGGGTTTAGCACCGGGGAGCTGTTTTTT,CASSPGFSTGELFF
TRBD2,TRBV27,TRBJ2-7,-,TGTGCCAGCAGCAGACTAGCGCCGACCTACGAGCAGTACTTC,CASSRLAPTYEQYF
-,TRBV29-1,TRBJ2-5,few,TGCAGCGTTGAAGAAGGGGGTGGCGAGACCCAGTACTTC,CSVEEGGGETQYF
TRBD2,TRBV7-2,TRBJ2-5,-,TGTGCCAGCAGCTTAGTAGCGGGAGTGGGAGAGACCCAGTACTTC,CASSLVAGVGETQYF
TRBD1,TRBV4-1,TRBJ2-3,-,TGCGCCAGCACCTGGGGACAGGCCACAGATACGCAGTATTTT,CASTWGQATDTQYF
-,TRBV9,TRBJ2-7,few,TGTGCCAGCAGCGTAGCTGACGAGCAGTACTTC,CASSVADEQYF
TRBD2,TRBV5-1,TRBJ2-3,few,TGCGCCAGCAGCGAGGGACTAGCGGGAGTAAGGACAGATACGCAGTATTTT,CASSEGLAGVRTDTQYF
-,TRBV20-1,TRBJ1-1,-,TGCAGTGTGGCAGAGAACACTGAAGCTTTCTTT,CSVAENTEAFF
-,TRBV7-8,TRBJ2-6,few,TGTGCCAGCAGCTTAGTGGGTGGTCCGGGTGGGGCCAACGTCCTGACTTTC,CASSLVGGPGGANVLTF
-,TRBV7-3,TRBJ1-1,few,TGTGCCAGCAGCTTTCAGGGAAACACTGAAGCTTTCTTT,CASSFQGNTEAFF
TRBD2,TRBV7-2,TRBJ2-1,-,TGTGCCAGCAGCTTAGCTCCGGGGACTAGCGGAAACAATGAGCAGTTCTTC,CASSLAPGTSGNNEQFF
TRBD1,TRBV4-2,TRBJ1-2,few,TGTGCCAGCAGCCAAAATGGGCAAACGGGGACAGCCGGCTACACCTTC,CASSQNGQTGTAGYTF
TRBD2,TRBV14,TRBJ2-1,-,TGTGCCAGCAGCCGAGAGACTAGCGGGGCGGAGCAGTTCTTC,CASSRETSGAEQFF
-,TRBV28,TRBJ1-1,-,TGTGCCAGCAGTTTATTGCCCGGGAACACTGAAGCTTTCTTT,CASSLLPGNTEAFF
TRBD2,TRBV7-2,TRBJ2-1,few,TGTGCCAGCAGCGTAACTAGCGGGCATTACAATGAGCAGTTCTTC,CASSVTSGHYNEQFF
TRBD1,TRBV27,TRBJ2-7,few,TGTGCCAGCCACGGACAGGGCTCCTACGAGCAGTACTTC,CASHGQGSYEQYF
-,TRBV4-3,TRBJ2-7,many,TGCGCCAGCAGCCAATCGAGACAGGCTATCTACGAGCAGTACTTC,CASSQSRQAIYEQYF
-,TRBV6-5,TRBJ1-2,once,TGTGCCAGCAGTTCCGTCGGGGTTGGCTATGGCTACACCTTC,CASSSVGVGYGYTF
TRBD1,TRBV11-3,TRBJ2-3,-,TGTGCCAGCAGCGCAAGACAGGGGTGGACAGATACGCAGTATTTT,CASSARQGWTDTQYF
-,TRBV27,TRBJ1-5,-,TGTGCCAGCAGGGCACGGGGCAATCAGCCCCAGCATTTT,CASRARGNQPQHF
-,TRBV7-3,TRBJ2-6,-,TGTGCCAGCAGTCAGGACTCTGGGGCCAACGTCCTGACTTTC,CASSQDSGANVLTF
-,TRBV7-2,TRBJ2-1,-,TGTGCCAGCAGCTTAGGTCCCAAAAATGAGCAGTTCTTC,CASSLGPKNEQFF
TRBD1,TRBV7-9,TRBJ1-2,many,TGTGCCAGCAGCCCAGCCGCTACAGGGGGACTCGGCTACACCTTC,CASSPAATGGLGYTF
TRBD1,TRBV2,TRBJ1-1,-,TGTGCCAGCAGTGGAGACAGGGTCACTGAAGCTTTCTTT,CASSGDRVTEAFF
TRBD1,TRBV6-6,TRBJ2-5,-,TGTGCCAGCAGCAGACAGGGAGAATATGAGACCCAGTACTTC,CASSRQGEYETQYF
-,TRBV11-2,TRBJ2-2,-,TGTGCCAGCAGTCTTCAGGGAAGCGGGGAGCTGTTTTTT,CASSLQGSGELFF
-,TRBV6-6,TRBJ1-3,-,TGTGCCAGCACTTACCAGAACAGAGCTGGAAACACCATATATTTT,CASTYQNRAGNTIYF
TRBD2,TRBV6-6,TRBJ2-7,few,TGTGCCAGCAGTTACTCTGGCGGGAGAAACTACGAGCAGTACTTC,CASSYSGGRNYEQYF
TRBD1,TRBV2,TRBJ2-2,few,TGTGCCAGCAGGACAGGGGTATCGGACACCGGGGAGCTGTTTTTT,CASRTGVSDTGELFF
TRBD2,TRBV28,TRBJ2-7,few,TGTGCCAGCAGCGTACTAGCGGGGGAGCAGTACTTC,CASSVLAGEQYF
TRBD1,TRBV29-1,TRBJ2-3,few,TGCAGCGCCAGAGAAGACAGGGGCCTCCAAGGGCAGTATTTT,CSAREDRGLQGQYF
-,TRBV14,TRBJ2-7,-,TGTGCCAGCAGCCAACTCAGCGGGACAGGCCAGTACGAGCAGTACTTC,CASSQLSGTGQYEQYF
TRBD2,TRBV15,TRBJ2-1,few,TGTGCCACCAGCAGAGATCTTAGCGGGAGAGCAGATGAGCAGTTCTTC,CATSRDLSGRADEQFF
-,TRBV28,TRBJ2-4,-,TGTGCCAGCAGTTTATTAAGAGGGATTCAGTACTTC,CASSLLRGIQYF
-,TRBV2,TRBJ2-7,few,TGTGCCAGCAGCGTCCAGGGCTACGAGCAGTACTTC,CASSVQGYEQYF
-,TRBV5-1,TRBJ2-7,few,TGCGCCAGCAGCTTGGAAGACCCCCAGCGAGGTACCTACGAGCAGTACTTC,CASSLEDPQRGTYEQYF
-,TRBV7-8,TRBJ2-1,-,TGTGCCAGCAGCTTCGACAGCTCCTACAATGAGCAGTTCTTC,CASSFDSSYNEQFF
TRBD1,TRBV29-1,TRBJ2-3,-,TGCAGCGTGCGACAGGGTGGAGGACCAGATACGCAGTATTTT,CSVRQGGGPDTQYF
-,TRBV7-9,TRBJ2-6,-,TGTGCCAGCAGCTTAGGACTGTCTGGGGCCAACGTCCTGACTTTC,CASSLGLSGANVLTF
-,TRBV5-1,TRBJ2-5,-,TGCGCCAGCAGCTTGGGGGCCACGCAAGAGACCCAGTACTTC,CASSLGATQETQYF
TRBD2,TRBV7-9,TRBJ2-7,-,TGTGCCAGCAGCTTAGGGGAGGTAGCGGGAAGGTACGAGCAGTACTTC,CASSLGEVAGRYEQYF
TRBD2,TRBV19,TRBJ2-1,-,TGTGCCAGTAGTATTCAGGGCGGGAGGGCCACTGAGCAGTTCTTC,CASSIQGGRATEQFF
-,TRBV29-1,TRBJ2-7,few,TGCAGCGTGGAGCCAAGTCAGGGCTACGAGCAGTACTTC,CSVEPSQGYEQYF
-,TRBV2,TRBJ1-1,-,TGTGCCAGCAGTCCTCCCGGGGGATACACTGAAGCTTTCTTT,CASSPPGGYTEAFF
-,TRBV5-1,TRBJ2-1,-,TGCGCCAGCAGAACAGGGTTGGACCCATACAATGAGCAGTTCTTC,CASRTGLDPYNEQFF
-,TRBV5-5,TRBJ2-3,-,TGTGCCAGCACTCTCGCGAGAAGCACAGATACGCAGTATTTT,CASTLARSTDTQYF
-,TRBV29-1,TRBJ2-7,-,TGCAGCGTTGAGGAGGCCCGAGGACAGCCTCCCTACGAGCAGTACTTC,CSVEEARGQPPYEQYF
-,TRBV7-9,TRBJ2-5,-,TGTGCCAGCAGCATAGGCCGGGTTAGCGGTACGTCATACCAAGAGACCCAGTACTTC,CASSIGRVSGTSYQETQYF
TRBD1,TRBV9,TRBJ1-5,-,TGTGCCAGCAGCGTAGGAGGGGGCGCGGGTCAGCCCCAGCATTTT,CASSVGGGAGQPQHF
-,TRBV7-2,TRBJ2-3,few,TGTGCCAGCAGCTTAGTAGCATCAGATACGCAGTATTTT,CASSLVASDTQYF
-,TRBV6-5,TRBJ2-7,-,TGTGCCAGCAGTTACGGGCATTCCCGGCTCTACGAGCAGTACTTC,CASSYGHSRLYEQYF
TRBD2,TRBV7-9,TRBJ2-1,-,TGTGCCAGCAGCTTAGGGGGCACTAGCGGGAGGAATGAGCAGTTCTTC,CASSLGGTSGRNEQFF